One sample yielded the 18 T cell receptor beta chains listed below, sequenced in a study of cytomegalovirus exposure and HLA in healthy donors. Researchers ran the PCR with 60 Vbeta and 13 Jbeta primers. Assay: immunoSEQ multiplex PCR; the TCRdb copy retains only in-frame clones and omits some. The data contain approximately 170,000 clones, around 85% of them seen just once; the ten biggest clones take up 1%. The sequencing sample was made of PBMCs. These receptors all come from a boy younger than 10 in good health and CMV-seronegative.

The rearrangement links TRBV5-1 to TRBJ2-1, with TRBD2 as a possible D gene (5 bases). CDR1 is SGHRS, CDR2 YFSETQ, per germline. The CDR3 is made up of 15 amino acids. The ends were cut back, 4 bases at V and 0 bases at J, with 11 bases in the middle. The CDR3 DNA is TGCGCCAGCAGCATCGGGATGAGCTCCTACAATGAGCAGTTCTTC. Its protein product is CASSIGMSSYNEQFF.

The chain employs TRBV6-6 and TRBJ2-3, with D possibly being TRBD2 (7 bases). Trimming pared 6 bases from V and 2 bases from J, leaving 15 bases between. The CDR3 spans 15 residues. Germline CDR1 and CDR2: MNHNY and SVGAGI (reference sequence). The CDR3 reads CASSPRGGSTDTQYF. The CDR3 region has the DNA TGTGCCAGCAGCCCAAGGGGGGGATCCACAGATACGCAGTATTTT.

This clone was counted only a few times. This chain connects TRBV11-2 to TRBJ1-1; D not certain. The germline gives CDR1 SGHAT, CDR2 FQNNGV. This CDR3 is built from 13 residues. V shed 3 bases and J shed 1 base, with 6 bases lying between them. The CDR3 loop reads CASSFGRNTEAFF. CDR3 DNA sequence: TGTGCCAGCAGCTTTGGCAGGAACACTGAAGCTTTCTTT.

This chain joins TRBV5-1 and TRBJ1-4; D is possibly TRBD1 (5 bases). Trimming took off 0 bases at V and 5 bases at J, with 11 bases between the two ends. Per germline, CDR1 SGHRS and CDR2 YFSETQ. CDR3 length equals 15 residues. The CDR3 DNA reads as TGCGCCAGCAGCTTGGCCCGGACATCAAATGAAAAACTGTTTTTT. It encodes CASSLARTSNEKLFF. Variable domain in full (rest from reference TRBV5-1 and TRBJ1-4): KAGVTQTPRYLIKTRGQQVTLSCSPISGHRSVSWYQQTPGQGLQFLFEYFSETQRNKGNFPGRFSGRQFSNSRSEMNVSTLELGDSALYLCASSLARTSNEKLFFGSGTQLSVL.

This clone was recorded once. This chain joins TRBV5-1 and TRBJ1-6; tentative D call: TRBD1 (5 bases). CDR1 is SGHRS, CDR2 YFSETQ, per germline. The CDR3 sequence is 15 residues long. Trimming cost V 4 bases and J 10 bases, with 18 bases left between them. The CDR3 nucleotides read TGCGCCAGCAGCCCGTTAGACAGAAACGGCTCACCCCTCCACTTT. This codes for CASSPLDRNGSPLHF.

V usage is TRBV7-2 and J usage is TRBJ1-4, with D unclear. Trimming took off 8 bases at V and 7 bases at J, with 26 bases between the two ends. CDR1 and CDR2 from the germline V gene are SGHTA and FQGNSA. The CDR3 sequence is 17 residues long. The CDR3, as DNA: TGTGCCAGCTCCCGACCGTTCCTCCCCGCAGGCCCTGAAAAACTGTTTTTT. This gives the protein CASSRPFLPAGPEKLFF.

In nucleotides, the CDR3 is TGTGCCAGCAGTTCCACAAGGGGGCTCGGAAACACCATATATTTT. Translated: CASSSTRGLGNTIYF. The chain combines TRBV6-5 with TRBJ1-3; 7 bases agree with TRBD1. Per germline, CDR1 MNHEY and CDR2 SVGAGI. CDR3 length equals 15 residues. Germline trimming cut 4 bases from V and 4 bases from J; bases unmatched to any gene: 7.

The gene calls are TRBV11-2 and TRBJ1-1, with 9 bases aligning to TRBD1. There are 15 residues in the CDR3. Germline-derived CDR1 and CDR2 are SGHAT and FQNNGV. The J segment lost 5 bases and the V segment lost 6 bases, leaving 10 bases of the junction unmatched. The chain's CDR3 is CASRRPGQGKTEAFF. CDR3 nucleotide sequence: TGTGCCAGCAGGCGCCCGGGACAGGGTAAAACTGAAGCTTTCTTT.

The rearrangement joins TRBV5-1 to TRBJ2-3; 12 bases agree with TRBD2. Per the germline V gene, CDR1 is SGHRS and CDR2 is YFSETQ. J lost 0 bases, V lost 4 bases, and 9 bases had no gene match. This CDR3 is 18 amino acids long. DNA of the CDR3: TGCGCCAGCAGCCCCGGGACTAGCGGGCTTACTAGCACAGATACGCAGTATTTT. Amino acids: CASSPGTSGLTSTDTQYF.

The gene calls are TRBV19 and TRBJ2-1, with D possibly being TRBD1 (6 bases). Germline V gene sequence: CDR1 LNHDA, CDR2 SQIVND (reference sequence). V was clipped by 3 bases and J by 5 bases, with 20 bases between them. This CDR3 has 17 amino acids. The CDR3 bases are TGTGCCAGTAGTATTGGGACGGACAGAATATTAAACAATGAGCAGTTCTTC. Protein: CASSIGTDRILNNEQFF.

J is TRBJ2-7 and V is TRBV6-1; no reliable D call. Looked up from germline, CDR1 is MNHNS and CDR2 is SASEGT. This CDR3 is built from 11 residues. V lost 4 bases, J lost 7 bases, and 8 bases lay in between. The CDR3 region has the DNA TGTGCCAGCAGTGGAGGCAGAGAGCAGTACTTC. Its protein product is CASSGGREQYF.

J is TRBJ2-5 and V is TRBV2; D is perhaps TRBD1 (5 bases). The CDR3 covers 15 residues. Per germline, CDR1 SNHLY and CDR2 FYNNEI. V lost 0 bases and J 5 bases, leaving 13 bases between the germline ends. For the CDR3, the DNA is TGTGCCAGCAGTGAAGCTCAGGGTGTTGGGGAGACCCAGTACTTC. Translating it yields CASSEAQGVGETQYF.

V usage is TRBV2 and J usage is TRBJ1-5; TRBD1 matches at 9 bases. The CDR3 contains 15 residues. Trimming removed 6 bases from V and 0 bases from J; junction bases left unmatched: 3. The germline CDR1 and CDR2 sequences are SNHLY and FYNNEI. The DNA of the CDR3 is TGTGCCAGCAGGCCGGGACAGGGTAGCAATCAGCCCCAGCATTTT. This translates into CASRPGQGSNQPQHF.

The rearrangement links TRBV28 to TRBJ1-2; 7 bases map to TRBD1. This CDR3 region has 13 residues. V trimming: 4 bases; J trimming: 4 bases; junction bases outside the gene matches: 3. Per the germline V gene, CDR1 is MDHEN and CDR2 is SYDVKM. CDR3 in DNA: TGTGCCAGCAGTTATGGACAGGTCTATGGCTACACCTTC. Encoded protein: CASSYGQVYGYTF.

This rearrangement joins TRBV18 to TRBJ1-2; TRBD1 matches 7 bases. After removal of 2 bases from V and 3 bases from J, the junction contained 6 bases not matched to a gene. CDR3 length: 15 amino acids. Germline-derived CDR1 and CDR2 are KGHSH and LQKENI. CDR3: CASSPKTGEDYGYTF. In DNA form, the CDR3 reads TGTGCCAGCTCACCAAAAACAGGGGAGGACTATGGCTACACCTTC.

Note on this clone: One junction end disagrees with the germline gene, perhaps due to a read error. The V gene is TRBV7-7, the J gene TRBJ2-2; D ambiguous. The germline CDR1 and CDR2 sequences are SSHAT and FNYEAQ (reference sequence). The CDR3 spans 15 residues. The CDR3 protein is CASSLDRSDTGELFF. In DNA, the CDR3 is TGTGCTAGCAGCTTAGATCGGTCGGACACCGGGGAGCTGTTTTTT.

The chain carries TRBV10-2 and TRBJ2-7; 8 positions match TRBD2. This CDR3 comprises 14 residues. Losses at the gene ends were 7 bases for V and 5 bases for J; bases not matched to a gene: 10. Germline V gives CDR1 WSHSY, CDR2 SAAADI. CDR3 sequence reads: CASTGGRALHEQYF. In DNA form, the CDR3 reads TGCGCCAGCACGGGGGGGAGGGCCCTCCACGAGCAGTACTTC.

The chain has TRBV19 and TRBJ2-2; 9 bases match TRBD1. V was pared by 7 bases and J by 3 bases, with 15 bases of the junction left unmatched. CDR1 and CDR2 from the germline V gene are LNHDA and SQIVND (reference sequence). The CDR3 contains 18 residues. The DNA of the CDR3 is TGTGCCAGTACGCATGATTTGTTGGGACAGGGTTACACCGGGGAGCTGTTTTTT. This translates into CASTHDLLGQGYTGELFF.